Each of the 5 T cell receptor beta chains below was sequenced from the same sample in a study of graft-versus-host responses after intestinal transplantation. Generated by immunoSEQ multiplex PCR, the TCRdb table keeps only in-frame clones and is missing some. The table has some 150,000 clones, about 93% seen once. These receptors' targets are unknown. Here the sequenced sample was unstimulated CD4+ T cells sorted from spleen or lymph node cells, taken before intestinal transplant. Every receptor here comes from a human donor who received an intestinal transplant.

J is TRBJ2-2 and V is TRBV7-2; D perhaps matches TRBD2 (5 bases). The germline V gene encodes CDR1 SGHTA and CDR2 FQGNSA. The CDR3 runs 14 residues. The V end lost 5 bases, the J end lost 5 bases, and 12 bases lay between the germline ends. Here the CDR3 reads CASSIGLNTGELFF. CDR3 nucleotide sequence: TGTGCCAGCAGCATAGGACTCAATACCGGGGAGCTGTTTTTT.

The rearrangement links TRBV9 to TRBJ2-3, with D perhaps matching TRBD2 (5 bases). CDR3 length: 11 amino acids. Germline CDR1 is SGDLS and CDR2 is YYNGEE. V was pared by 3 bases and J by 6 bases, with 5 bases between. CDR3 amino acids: CASSGEDTQYF. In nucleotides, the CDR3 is TGTGCCAGCAGCGGGGAGGATACGCAGTATTTT. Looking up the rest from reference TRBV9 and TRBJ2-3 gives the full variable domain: DSGVTQTPKHLITATGQRVTLRCSPRSGDLSVYWYQQSLDQGLQFLIQYYNGEERAKGNILERFSAQQFPDLHSELNLSSLELGDSALYFCASSGEDTQYFGPGTRLTVL.

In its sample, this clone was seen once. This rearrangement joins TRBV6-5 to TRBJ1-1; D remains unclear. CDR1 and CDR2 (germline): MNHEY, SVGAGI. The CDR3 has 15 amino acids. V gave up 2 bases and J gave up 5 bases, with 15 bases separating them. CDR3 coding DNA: TGTGCCAGCAGTTACCCTCCGGGCCGAGGAACTGAAGCTTTCTTT. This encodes CASSYPPGRGTEAFF.

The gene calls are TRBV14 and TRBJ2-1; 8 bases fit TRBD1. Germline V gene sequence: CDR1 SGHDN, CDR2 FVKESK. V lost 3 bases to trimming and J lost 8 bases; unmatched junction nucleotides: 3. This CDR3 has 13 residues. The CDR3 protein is CASSHDRGHEQFF. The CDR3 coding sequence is TGTGCCAGCAGCCACGACAGGGGACATGAGCAGTTCTTC.

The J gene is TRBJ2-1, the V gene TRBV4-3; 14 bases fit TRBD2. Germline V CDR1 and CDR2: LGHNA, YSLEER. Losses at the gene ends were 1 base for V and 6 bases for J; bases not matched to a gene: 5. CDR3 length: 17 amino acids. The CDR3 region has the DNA TGCGCCAGCAGCCAAGTAGGACTAGCGGGAGGTCGCAATGAGCAGTTCTTC. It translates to CASSQVGLAGGRNEQFF.